This TCR beta chain was recovered during a study of metastatic and nonmetastatic thyroid tumors. Whole-study context: Across blood and tumor or nodule tissue, repertoires from malignant and benign thyroid patients were compared with one another. Study-level results: The reported finding was significantly higher TCR beta diversity in malignant thyroid tumors relative to benign nodules, in blood and tumor.

Before thyroid surgery, none of the patients had received any treatment. Comments on this clone: Its cognate antigen is unknown.

The authors' processing: To classify distant metastasis in papillary thyroid cancer, a model was built from CDR3 differences across clinicopathological groups. TCRdb re-clonotyped the PCR reads through MiXCR. TCRdb assigned the V and J calls; the authors' analysis was not used. The table includes some 6,800 clones, about a third detected once. The sequence derives from a female donor with papillary thyroid cancer or a benign thyroid nodule (not recorded which). Some clones in this sample may be carry-over from other donors' samples. Material: adjacent normal tissue.

As DNA, the CDR3 is TGTGCCAGTCACCTGACTAGCGGGGTGGGGCATACGCAGTATTTT. Protein sequence: CASHLTSGVGHTQYF. The genes are TRBV5-6 and TRBJ2-3; 11 bases are a match to TRBD2. Germline V gives CDR1 SGHDT, CDR2 YYEEEE. The CDR3 consists of 15 residues. V was pared by 8 bases and J by 7 bases, with 12 bases of the junction left unmatched.